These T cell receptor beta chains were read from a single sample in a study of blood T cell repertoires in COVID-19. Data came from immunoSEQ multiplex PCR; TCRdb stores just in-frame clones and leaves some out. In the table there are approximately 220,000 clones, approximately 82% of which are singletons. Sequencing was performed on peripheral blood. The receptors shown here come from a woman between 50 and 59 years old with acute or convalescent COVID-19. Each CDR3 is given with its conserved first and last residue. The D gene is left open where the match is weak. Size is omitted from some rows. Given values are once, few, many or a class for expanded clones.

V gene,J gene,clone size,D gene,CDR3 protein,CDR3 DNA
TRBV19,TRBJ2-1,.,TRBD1,CASSEQGSSYNEQFF,TGTGCCAGTAGTGAACAGGGGAGCTCCTACAATGAGCAGTTCTTC
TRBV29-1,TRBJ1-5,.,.,CSVREPAQPQHF,TGCAGCGTTCGGGAGCCCGCTCAGCCCCAGCATTTT
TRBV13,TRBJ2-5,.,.,CASSLSDRGTQYF,TGTGCCAGCAGCTTATCGGACAGAGGGACCCAGTACTTC
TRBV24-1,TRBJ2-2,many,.,CATSDIRGTGELFF,TGTGCCACCAGTGATATCAGGGGAACCGGGGAGCTGTTTTTT
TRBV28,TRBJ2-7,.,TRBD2,CASDRLAGGFRYEQYF,TGTGCCAGCGATCGACTAGCGGGAGGATTTCGCTACGAGCAGTACTTC
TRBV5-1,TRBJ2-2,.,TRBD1,CASSYQDRDTGELFF,TGCGCCAGCAGCTACCAAGACAGGGACACCGGGGAGCTGTTTTTT
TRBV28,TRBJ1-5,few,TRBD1,CASSLRGQGNQPQHF,TGTGCCAGCAGTTTGAGGGGGCAAGGCAATCAGCCCCAGCATTTT
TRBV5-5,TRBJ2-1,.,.,CASSLEAGTTYNEQFF,TGTGCCAGCAGCTTGGAAGCCGGGACAACATACAATGAGCAGTTCTTC
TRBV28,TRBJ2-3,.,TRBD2,CASGPGGGRMSDTQYF,TGTGCCAGCGGGCCCGGCGGCGGGAGAATGTCAGATACGCAGTATTTT
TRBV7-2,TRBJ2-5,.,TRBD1,CASSPRTGLETQYF,TGTGCCAGCAGCCCCAGGACAGGACTAGAGACCCAGTACTTC
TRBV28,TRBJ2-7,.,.,CASSFSGGRDGEQYF,TGTGCCAGCAGTTTCTCCGGGGGGCGGGACGGGGAGCAGTACTTC
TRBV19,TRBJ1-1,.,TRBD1,CASSRPDRVDTEAFF,TGTGCCAGTAGCCGTCCCGACAGGGTGGACACTGAAGCTTTCTTT
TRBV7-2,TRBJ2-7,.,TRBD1,CASTSAGTGTSREQYF,TGTGCCAGCACCTCCGCCGGGACAGGGACTTCTCGCGAGCAGTACTTC
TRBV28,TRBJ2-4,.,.,CASSSVGLFLAKNIQYF,TGTGCCAGCAGTTCCGTTGGACTATTTCTAGCCAAAAACATTCAGTACTTC
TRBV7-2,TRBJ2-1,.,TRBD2,CASSLVGLAGVGEQFF,TGTGCCAGCAGCTTAGTGGGGCTAGCGGGAGTAGGTGAGCAGTTCTTC